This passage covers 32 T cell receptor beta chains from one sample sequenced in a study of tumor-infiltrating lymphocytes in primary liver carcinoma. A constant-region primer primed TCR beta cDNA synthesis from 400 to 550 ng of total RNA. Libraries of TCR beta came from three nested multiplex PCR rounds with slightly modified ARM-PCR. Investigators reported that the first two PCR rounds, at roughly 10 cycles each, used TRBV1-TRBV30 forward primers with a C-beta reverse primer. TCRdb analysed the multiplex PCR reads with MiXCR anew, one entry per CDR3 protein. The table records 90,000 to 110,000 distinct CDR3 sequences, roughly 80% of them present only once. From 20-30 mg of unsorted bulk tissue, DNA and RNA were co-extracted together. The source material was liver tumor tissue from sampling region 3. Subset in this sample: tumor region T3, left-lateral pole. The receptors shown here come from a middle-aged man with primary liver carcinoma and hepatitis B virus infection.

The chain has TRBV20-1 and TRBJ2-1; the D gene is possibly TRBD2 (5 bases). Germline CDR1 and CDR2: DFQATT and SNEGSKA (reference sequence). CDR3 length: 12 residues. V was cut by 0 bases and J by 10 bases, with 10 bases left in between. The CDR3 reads CSARDGREEQFF. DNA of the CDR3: TGCAGTGCTAGAGATGGGAGAGAAGAGCAGTTCTTC.

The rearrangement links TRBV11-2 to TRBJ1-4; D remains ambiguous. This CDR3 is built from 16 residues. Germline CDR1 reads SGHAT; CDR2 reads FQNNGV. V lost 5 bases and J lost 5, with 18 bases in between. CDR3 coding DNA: TGTGCCAGCAGCAAGACTCCAGGAGGAACAAATGAAAAACTGTTTTTT. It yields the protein CASSKTPGGTNEKLFF.

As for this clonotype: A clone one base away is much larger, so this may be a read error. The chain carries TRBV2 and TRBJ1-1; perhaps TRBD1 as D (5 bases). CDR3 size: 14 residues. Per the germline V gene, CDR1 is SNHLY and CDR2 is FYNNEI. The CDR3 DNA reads TGTGCCAGCAGTCAGCAGGGAGGAGAAACTGAAACTTTCTTT. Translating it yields CASSQQGGETETFF.

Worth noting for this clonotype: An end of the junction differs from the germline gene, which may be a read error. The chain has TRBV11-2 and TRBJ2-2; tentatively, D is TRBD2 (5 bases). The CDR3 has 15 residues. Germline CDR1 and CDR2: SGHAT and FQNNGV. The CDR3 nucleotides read TGTACCAGCAGTCCATGGACTGCGAACACCGGGGAGTTGTTATTT. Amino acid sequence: CTSSPWTANTGELLF.

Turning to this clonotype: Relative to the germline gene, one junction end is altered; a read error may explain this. The CDR3 region is CASCQDRANGRWQQYF. The CDR3 DNA reads as TGCGCCAGCTGCCAAGACCGGGCTAACGGGAGATGGCAGCAGTATTTC. The chain joins TRBV4-3 to TRBJ2-7; D perhaps matches TRBD2 (6 bases). CDR1 is LGHNA, CDR2 YSLEER, per germline. This CDR3 is 16 amino acids long.

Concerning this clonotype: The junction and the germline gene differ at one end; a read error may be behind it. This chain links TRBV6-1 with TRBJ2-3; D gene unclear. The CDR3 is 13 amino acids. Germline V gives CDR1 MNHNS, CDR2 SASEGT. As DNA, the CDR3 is TGTGCCAACAGTGACGCTGTAGATTCTCCGCAGTATTTT. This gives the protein CANSDAVDSPQYF.

The CDR3 region is CAGGRGGRSGSYEQYF. CDR3 nucleotide sequence: TGTGCCGGCGGGAGAGGGGGCCGATCTGGGTCCTACGAGCAGTACTTC. The chain is built from TRBV6-2 or TRBV6-3 and TRBJ2-7, with D perhaps assigned TRBD1 or TRBD2 (7 bases each). The CDR3 totals 16 residues. Germline V gene sequence: CDR1 MNHEY, CDR2 SVGEGT. V dropped 11 bases and J dropped 1 base, with 24 bases sitting between them.

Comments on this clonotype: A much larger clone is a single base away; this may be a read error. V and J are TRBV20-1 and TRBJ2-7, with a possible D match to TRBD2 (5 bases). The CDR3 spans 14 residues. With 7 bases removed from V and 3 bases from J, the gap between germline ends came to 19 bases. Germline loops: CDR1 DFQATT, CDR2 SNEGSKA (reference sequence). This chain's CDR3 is CSGSTWERDYEQYF. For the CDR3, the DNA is TGCAGTGGTAGCACATGGGAGAGGGACTACGAGCAGTACTTC.

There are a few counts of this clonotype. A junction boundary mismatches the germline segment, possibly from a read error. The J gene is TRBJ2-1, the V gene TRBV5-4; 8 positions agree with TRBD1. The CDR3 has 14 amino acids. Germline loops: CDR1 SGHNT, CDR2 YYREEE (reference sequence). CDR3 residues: CACRRDRQYNEQFF. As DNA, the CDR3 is TGTGCCTGCAGGAGGGACAGGCAATACAATGAGCAGTTCTTC.

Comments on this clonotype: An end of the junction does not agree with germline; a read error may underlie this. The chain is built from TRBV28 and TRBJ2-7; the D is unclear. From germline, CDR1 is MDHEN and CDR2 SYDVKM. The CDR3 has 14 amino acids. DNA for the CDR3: TGTGCCGGCAGTTTAACTGGCCATAGCTACGAGCAGTACTTC. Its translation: CAGSLTGHSYEQYF.

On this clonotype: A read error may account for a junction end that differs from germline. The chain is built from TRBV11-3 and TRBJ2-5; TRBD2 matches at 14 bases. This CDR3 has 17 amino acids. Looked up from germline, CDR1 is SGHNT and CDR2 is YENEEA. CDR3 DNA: TGTGCCAGCACCTTTGGGACTAGCGGGAGTGCTTTGGAGATCCAGTACTTC. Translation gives CASTFGTSGSALEIQYF.

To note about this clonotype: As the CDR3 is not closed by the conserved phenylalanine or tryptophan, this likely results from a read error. The CDR3 loop is CSVGAGWGMNTEAFS. CDR3 nucleotides: TGTAGCGTCGGCGCAGGGTGGGGTATGAACACTGAAGCTTTCTCT. The V call is TRBV29-1, the J call TRBJ1-1, with a weak D call TRBD1 (5 bases). CDR1 and CDR2 from the germline V gene are SQVTM and ANQGSEA. The CDR3 has 15 residues.

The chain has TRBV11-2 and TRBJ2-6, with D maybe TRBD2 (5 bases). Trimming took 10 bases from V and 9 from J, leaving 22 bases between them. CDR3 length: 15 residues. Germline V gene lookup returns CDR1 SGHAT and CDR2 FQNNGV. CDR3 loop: CATQRPRSEVNVLTF. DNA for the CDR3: TGTGCCACTCAGCGGCCGCGCTCTGAGGTCAACGTCCTGACTTTC.

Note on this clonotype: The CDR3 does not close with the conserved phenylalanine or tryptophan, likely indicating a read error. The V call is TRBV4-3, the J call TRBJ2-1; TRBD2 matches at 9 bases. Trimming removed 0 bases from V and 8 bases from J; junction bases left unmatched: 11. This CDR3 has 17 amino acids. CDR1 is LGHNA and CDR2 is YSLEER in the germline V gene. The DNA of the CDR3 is TGCGCCAGCAGCCAAGAGCCCCAAGCGGGAGGTTTGCATGAGCAGTTCTTA. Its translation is CASSQEPQAGGLHEQFL.

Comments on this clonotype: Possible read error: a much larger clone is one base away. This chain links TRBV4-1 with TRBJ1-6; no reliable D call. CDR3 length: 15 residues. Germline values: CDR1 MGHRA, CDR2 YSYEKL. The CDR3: CVSSQDSIGNSPLHF. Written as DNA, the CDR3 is TGCGTCAGCAGCCAAGATAGCATAGGGAATTCACCCCTCCACTTT.

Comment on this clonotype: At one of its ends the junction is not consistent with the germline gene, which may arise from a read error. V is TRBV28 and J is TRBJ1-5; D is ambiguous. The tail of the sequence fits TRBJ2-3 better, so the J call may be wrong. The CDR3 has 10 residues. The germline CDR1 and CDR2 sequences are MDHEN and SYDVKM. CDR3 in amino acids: CTSSSKPQYF. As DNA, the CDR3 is TGTACCAGTTCATCAAAGCCCCAGTATTTT.

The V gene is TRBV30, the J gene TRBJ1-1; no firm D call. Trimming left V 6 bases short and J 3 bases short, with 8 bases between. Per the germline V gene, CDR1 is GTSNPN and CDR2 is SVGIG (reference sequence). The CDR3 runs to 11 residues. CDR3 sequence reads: CACPHDTEAFF. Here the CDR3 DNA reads TGTGCCTGCCCCCATGACACTGAAGCTTTCTTT.

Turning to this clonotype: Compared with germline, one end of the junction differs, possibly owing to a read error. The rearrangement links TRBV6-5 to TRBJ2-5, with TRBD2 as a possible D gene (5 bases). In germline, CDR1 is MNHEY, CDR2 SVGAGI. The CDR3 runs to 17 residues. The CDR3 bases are TGTGCCAGCAGTTACTCGAGTGGCGGCGGGTCCCAAGAGACCCTGTACTTC. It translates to CASSYSSGGGSQETLYF.

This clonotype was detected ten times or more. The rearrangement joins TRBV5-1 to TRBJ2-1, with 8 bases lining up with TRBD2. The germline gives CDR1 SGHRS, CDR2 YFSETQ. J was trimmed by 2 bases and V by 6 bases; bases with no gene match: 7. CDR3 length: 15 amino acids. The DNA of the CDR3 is TGCGCCAGCATGGCGGGGGGCGCCGCCTACAATGAGCAGTTCTTC. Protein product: CASMAGGAAYNEQFF.

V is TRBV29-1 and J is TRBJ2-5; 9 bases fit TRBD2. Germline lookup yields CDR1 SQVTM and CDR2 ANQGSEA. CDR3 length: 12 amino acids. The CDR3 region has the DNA TGCAGGGCGCTACTAGCGGGAGAGACCCAGTACTTC. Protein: CRALLAGETQYF. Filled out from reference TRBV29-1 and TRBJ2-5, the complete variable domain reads SAVISQKPSRDICQRGTSLTIQCQVDSQVTMMFWYRQQPGQSLTLIATANQGSEATYESGFVIDKFPISRPNLTFSTLTVSNMSPEDSSIYLCRALLAGETQYFGPGTRLLVL.

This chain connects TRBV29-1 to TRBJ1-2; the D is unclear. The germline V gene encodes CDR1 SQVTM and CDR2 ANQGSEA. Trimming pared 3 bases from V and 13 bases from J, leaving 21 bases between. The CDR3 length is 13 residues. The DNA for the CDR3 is TGCAGCGTTGAGTTAGCCGGGTTCTATGACTGCACCTTC. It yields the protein CSVELAGFYDCTF.

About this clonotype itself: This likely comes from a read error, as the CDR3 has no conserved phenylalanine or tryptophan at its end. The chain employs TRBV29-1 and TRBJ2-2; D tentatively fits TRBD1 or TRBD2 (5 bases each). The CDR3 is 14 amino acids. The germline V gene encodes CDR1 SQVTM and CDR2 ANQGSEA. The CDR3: CRVSGPGFTGELFV. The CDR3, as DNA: TGCAGAGTTTCGGGACCGGGGTTCACCGGGGAGCTGTTTGTT.

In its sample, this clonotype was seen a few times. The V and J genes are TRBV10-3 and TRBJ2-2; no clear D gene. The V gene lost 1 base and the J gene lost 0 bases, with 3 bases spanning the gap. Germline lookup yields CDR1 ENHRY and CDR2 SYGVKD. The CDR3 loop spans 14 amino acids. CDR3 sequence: CAISEYANTGELFF. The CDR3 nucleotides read TGTGCCATCAGTGAGTACGCGAACACCGGGGAGCTGTTTTTT.

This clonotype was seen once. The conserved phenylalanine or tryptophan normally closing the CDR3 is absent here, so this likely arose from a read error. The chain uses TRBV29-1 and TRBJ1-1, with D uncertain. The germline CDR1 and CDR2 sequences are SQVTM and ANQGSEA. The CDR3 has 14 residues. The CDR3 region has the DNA TGCAGTGTTGAAGATGGGAGAGCTAACACCGAAGCTTTCCTT. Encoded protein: CSVEDGRANTEAFL.

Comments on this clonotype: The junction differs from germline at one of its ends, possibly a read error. CDR3 nucleotides: TGTGCCAACAGTTACTCGCCCGGGGATAAGCAGTTCTTC. As protein: CANSYSPGDKQFF. V gene TRBV6-5 combines with J gene TRBJ2-1; D perhaps matches TRBD2 (5 bases). Germline loops: CDR1 MNHEY, CDR2 SVGAGI. The CDR3 contains 13 residues.

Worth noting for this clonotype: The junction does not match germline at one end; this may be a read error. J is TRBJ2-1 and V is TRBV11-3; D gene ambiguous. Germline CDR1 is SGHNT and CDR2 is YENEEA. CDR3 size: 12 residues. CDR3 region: CASSLSANEQLF. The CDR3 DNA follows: TGTGCCAGTAGTTTAAGTGCCAATGAGCAGCTCTTC.

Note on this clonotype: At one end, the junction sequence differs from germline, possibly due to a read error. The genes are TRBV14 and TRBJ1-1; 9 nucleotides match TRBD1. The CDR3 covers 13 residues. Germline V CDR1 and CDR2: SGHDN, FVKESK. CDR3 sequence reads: CASRDRGNSEVFF. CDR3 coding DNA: TGTGCCAGCAGGGACAGGGGAAACAGTGAAGTTTTCTTT.

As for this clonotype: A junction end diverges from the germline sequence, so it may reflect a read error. In DNA, the CDR3 is TGCGGCGTTTCGGCAGGGGGGGGAATAGGAACTGAAACTTTCTTT. It encodes CGVSAGGGIGTETFF. V is TRBV29-1 and J is TRBJ1-1; 7 bases fit TRBD1. Germline assignment: CDR1 SQVTM and CDR2 ANQGSEA. The CDR3 is 15 residues long.

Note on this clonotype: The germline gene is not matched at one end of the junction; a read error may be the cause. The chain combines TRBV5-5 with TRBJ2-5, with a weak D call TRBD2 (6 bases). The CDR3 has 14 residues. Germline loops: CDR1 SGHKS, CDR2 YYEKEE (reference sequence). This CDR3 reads CASISKTRGDTQYF. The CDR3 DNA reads TGTGCCAGCATCTCGAAGACTAGGGGAGATACCCAGTATTTC.

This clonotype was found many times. CDR3 DNA sequence: TGTGCCAGCAGCCCATCACCGGGGAGGAGCCAAGAGACCCAGTACTTC. Translating gives CASSPSPGRSQETQYF. The chain is built from TRBV28 and TRBJ2-5; maybe TRBD2 (6 bases). The germline CDR1 and CDR2 sequences are MDHEN and SYDVKM. The CDR3 covers 16 residues. V lost 6 bases to trimming and J lost 1 base, with 18 bases between them.

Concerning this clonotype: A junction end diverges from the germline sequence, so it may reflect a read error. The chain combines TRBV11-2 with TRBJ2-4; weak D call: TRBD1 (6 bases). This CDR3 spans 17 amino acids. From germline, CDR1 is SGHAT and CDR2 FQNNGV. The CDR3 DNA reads TGTGCTAGCAGCTTAGAGCGGACAGCTCTAGCCAAAAATATTCAGTACTTC. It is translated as CASSLERTALAKNIQYF.

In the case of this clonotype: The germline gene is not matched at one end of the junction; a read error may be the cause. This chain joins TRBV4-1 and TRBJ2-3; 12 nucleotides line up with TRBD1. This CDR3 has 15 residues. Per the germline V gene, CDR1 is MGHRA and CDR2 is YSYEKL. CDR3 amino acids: CTSSQSGQGADTQCF. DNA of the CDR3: TGCACCAGCAGCCAATCGGGACAGGGGGCCGATACGCAGTGTTTT.